The clone carrying this TCR beta chain appeared many times. The antigen is not known. This sample stems from a study of human T cells and chemical hapten exposure. As for time point: patch test 2, 6 weeks after DPC sensitization. Treatment: therapeutic diphenylcyclopropenone sensitization with weekly scalp DPC. Blood collection happened ahead of applying each patch test. Unique molecular identifiers were linked by the library to individual cDNA molecules. TCRdb reprocessed the RACE reads via MiXCR and lists one record per CDR3 protein. The sample gives around 100,000 distinct CDR3 sequences, about 10% of which show up once; approximately 3.4% is in the top ten. Study-wide findings and caveats: Significantly more large CDR3 similarity clusters arose among expanded TCRs than among controls. TCRs exceeding a frequency of 1 in 1000 stayed unchanged under DPC sensitization.

Deletions cut 0 bases from V and 4 bases from J, with 12 bases between. The V gene's germline CDR1 is DFQATT and CDR2 SNEGSKA (reference sequence). CDR3 length equals 15 residues. The chain recombines TRBV20-1 with TRBJ1-4; TRBD1 is a possible D gene (5 bases). The TCR comes from a woman in her thirties or forties with alopecia areata. Some clones in this sample may be carry-over from other donors' samples. This material consisted of whole blood, taken in connection with sensitization to the hapten diphenylcyclopropenone (DPC). CDR3 protein: CSARDPGRSNEKLFF. The CDR3 DNA reads TGCAGTGCTAGAGATCCGGGACGGAGTAATGAAAAACTGTTTTTT.